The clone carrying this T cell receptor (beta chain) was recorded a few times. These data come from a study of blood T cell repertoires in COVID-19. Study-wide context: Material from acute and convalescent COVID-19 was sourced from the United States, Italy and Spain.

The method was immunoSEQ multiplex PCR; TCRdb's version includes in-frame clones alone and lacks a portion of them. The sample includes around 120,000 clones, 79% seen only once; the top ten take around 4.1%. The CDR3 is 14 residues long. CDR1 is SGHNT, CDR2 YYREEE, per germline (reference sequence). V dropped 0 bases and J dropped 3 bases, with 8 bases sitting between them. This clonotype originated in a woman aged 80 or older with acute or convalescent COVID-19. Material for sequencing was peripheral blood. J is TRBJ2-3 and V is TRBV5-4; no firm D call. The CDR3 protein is CASSLAQRTDTQYF. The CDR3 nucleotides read TGTGCCAGCAGCTTGGCCCAGAGGACAGATACGCAGTATTTT.